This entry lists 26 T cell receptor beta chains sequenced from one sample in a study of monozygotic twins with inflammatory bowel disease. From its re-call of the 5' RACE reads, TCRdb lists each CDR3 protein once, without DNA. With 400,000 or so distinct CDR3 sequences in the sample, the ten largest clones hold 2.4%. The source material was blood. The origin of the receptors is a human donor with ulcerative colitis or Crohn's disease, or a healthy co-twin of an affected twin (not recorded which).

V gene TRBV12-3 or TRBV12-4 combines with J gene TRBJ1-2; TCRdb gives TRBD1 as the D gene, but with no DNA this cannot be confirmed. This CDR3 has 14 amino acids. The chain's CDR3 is CASRESGHHYGYTF.

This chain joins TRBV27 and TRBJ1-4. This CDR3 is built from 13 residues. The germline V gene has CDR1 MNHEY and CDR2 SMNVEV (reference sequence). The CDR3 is CASSPYQDEKLFF.

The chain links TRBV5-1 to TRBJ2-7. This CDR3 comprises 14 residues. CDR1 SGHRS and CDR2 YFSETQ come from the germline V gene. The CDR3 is CASSLAATFYEQYF. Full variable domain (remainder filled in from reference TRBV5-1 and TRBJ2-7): KAGVTQTPRYLIKTRGQQVTLSCSPISGHRSVSWYQQTPGQGLQFLFEYFSETQRNKGNFPGRFSGRQFSNSRSEMNVSTLELGDSALYLCASSLAATFYEQYFGPGTRLTVT.

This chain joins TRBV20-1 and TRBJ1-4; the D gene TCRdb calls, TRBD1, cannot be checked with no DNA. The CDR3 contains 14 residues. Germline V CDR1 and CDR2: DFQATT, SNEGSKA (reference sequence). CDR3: CSATRGGESKKLFF.

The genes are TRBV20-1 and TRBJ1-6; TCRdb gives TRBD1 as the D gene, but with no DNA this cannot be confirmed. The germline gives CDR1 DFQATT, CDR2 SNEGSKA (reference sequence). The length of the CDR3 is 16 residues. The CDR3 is CSARGDREILNSPLHF.

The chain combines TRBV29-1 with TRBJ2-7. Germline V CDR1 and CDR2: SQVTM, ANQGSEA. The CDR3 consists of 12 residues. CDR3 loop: CSVKQASYEQYF.

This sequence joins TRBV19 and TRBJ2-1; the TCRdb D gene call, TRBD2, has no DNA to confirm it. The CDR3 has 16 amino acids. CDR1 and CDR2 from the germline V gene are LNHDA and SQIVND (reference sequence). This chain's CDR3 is CASSNVAGGPHNEQFF.

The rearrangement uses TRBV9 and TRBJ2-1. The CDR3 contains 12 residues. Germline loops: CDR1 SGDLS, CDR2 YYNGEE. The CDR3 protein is CASSVVEDEQFF.

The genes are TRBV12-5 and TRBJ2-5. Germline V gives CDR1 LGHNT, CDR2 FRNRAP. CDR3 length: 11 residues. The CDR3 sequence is CASGLGETQYF.

CDR3 in amino acids: CASSVLAGVGNEQFF. V and J are TRBV2 and TRBJ2-1; TCRdb selects TRBD2, and the lack of DNA leaves this call unchecked. CDR1 SNHLY and CDR2 FYNNEI come from the germline V gene. This CDR3 is built from 15 residues.

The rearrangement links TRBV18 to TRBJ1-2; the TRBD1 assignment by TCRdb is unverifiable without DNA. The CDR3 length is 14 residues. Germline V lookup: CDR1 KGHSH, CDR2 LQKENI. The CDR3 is CASSPPGQFYGYTF.

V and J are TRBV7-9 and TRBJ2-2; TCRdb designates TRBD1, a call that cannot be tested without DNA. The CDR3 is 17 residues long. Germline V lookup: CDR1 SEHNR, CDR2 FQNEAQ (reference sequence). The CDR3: CASSTGTGERNTGELFF.

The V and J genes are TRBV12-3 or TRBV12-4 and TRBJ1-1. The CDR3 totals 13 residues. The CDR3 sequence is CASSLAGMTEAFF.

The CDR3 loop reads CASSEWWGSTGELFF. The chain uses TRBV6-1 and TRBJ2-2. Germline values: CDR1 MNHNS, CDR2 SASEGT. The CDR3 covers 15 residues.

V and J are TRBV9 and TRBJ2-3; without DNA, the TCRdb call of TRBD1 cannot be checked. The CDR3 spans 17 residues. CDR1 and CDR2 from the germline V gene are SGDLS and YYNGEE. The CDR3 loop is CASSVLGGAAFTDTQYF.

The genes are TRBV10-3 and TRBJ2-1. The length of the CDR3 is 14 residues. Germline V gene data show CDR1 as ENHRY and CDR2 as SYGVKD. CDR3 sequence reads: CAISGQVNYNEQFF.

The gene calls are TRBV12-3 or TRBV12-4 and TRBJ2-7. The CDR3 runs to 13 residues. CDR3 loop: CASSLGQPYEQYF.

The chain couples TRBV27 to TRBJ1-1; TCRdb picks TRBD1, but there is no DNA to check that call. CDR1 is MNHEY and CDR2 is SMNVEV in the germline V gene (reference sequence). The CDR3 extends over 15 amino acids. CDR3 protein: CASSPGVGGRAEAFF.

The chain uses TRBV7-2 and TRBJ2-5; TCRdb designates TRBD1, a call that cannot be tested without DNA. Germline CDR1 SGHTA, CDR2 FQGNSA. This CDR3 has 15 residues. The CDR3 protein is CASSLDRAGGETQYF.

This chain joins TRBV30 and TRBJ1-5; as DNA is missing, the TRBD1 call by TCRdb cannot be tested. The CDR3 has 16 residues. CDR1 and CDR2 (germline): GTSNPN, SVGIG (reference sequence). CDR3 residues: CAWSPSGTGKDQPQHF.

The CDR3 is CASSLNTGTRGIHEQYF. The chain is built from TRBV5-1 and TRBJ2-7; checking the TCRdb D call of TRBD2 is not possible without DNA. The germline gives CDR1 SGHRS, CDR2 YFSETQ. This CDR3 is 17 amino acids long.

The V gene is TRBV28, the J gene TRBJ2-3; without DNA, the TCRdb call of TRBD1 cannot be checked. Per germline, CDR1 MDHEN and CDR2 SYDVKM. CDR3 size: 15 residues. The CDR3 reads CASSLQLDITDTQYF.

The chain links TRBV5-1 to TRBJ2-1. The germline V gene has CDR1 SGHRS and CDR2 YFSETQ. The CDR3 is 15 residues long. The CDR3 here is CASSLVPIGYNEQFF.

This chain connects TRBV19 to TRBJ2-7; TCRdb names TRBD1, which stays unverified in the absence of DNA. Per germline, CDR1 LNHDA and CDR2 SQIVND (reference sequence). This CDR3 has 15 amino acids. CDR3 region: CASSDWDRAPYEQYF.

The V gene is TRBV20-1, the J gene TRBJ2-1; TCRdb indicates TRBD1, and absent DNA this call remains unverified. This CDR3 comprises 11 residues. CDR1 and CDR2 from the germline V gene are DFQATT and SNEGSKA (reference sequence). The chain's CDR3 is CSASPGNEQFF.

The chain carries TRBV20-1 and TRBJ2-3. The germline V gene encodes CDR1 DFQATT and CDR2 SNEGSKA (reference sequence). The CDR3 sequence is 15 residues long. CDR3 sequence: CSARAGTYSTDTQYF.